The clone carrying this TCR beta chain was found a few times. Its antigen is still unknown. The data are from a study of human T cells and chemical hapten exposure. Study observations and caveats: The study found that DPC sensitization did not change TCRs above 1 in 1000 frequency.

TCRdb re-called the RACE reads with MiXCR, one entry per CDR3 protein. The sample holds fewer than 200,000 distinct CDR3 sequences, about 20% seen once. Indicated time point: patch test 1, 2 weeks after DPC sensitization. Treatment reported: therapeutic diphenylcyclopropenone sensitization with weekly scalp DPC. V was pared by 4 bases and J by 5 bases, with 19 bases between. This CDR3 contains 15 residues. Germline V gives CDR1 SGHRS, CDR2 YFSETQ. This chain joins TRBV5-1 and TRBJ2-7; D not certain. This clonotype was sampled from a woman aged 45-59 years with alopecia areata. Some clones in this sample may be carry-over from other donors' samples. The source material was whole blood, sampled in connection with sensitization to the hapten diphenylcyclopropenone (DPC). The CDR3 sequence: CASSPRTAYQDEQYF. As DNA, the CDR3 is TGCGCCAGCAGCCCTCGGACGGCGTATCAAGACGAGCAGTACTTC.